This TCR beta chain was identified during a study of T cell responses to AZD1222 COVID-19 vaccine (dated by TCRdb to 2020 to 2023). Notes on the research overall: Because spike-specific TCR depth and breadth did not differ between the two schedules, AZD1222 recipients who got a second dose at roughly 4 weeks were pooled with those who got a second dose at roughly 12 weeks. A total of just over 230 trial participants underwent TCR sequencing, of whom 200 to 220 had received two doses of AZD1222 and about 25 had received two doses of the MenACWY control vaccine. Trial participants were enrolled by age into subgroups of 18-55, 56-69 and 70-plus years, and roughly 160, 29 and 62 TCR-sequenced participants, respectively, were included in these subgroups.

As encoded in the germline V gene, CDR1 is MNHEY while CDR2 is SVGAGI. Measured from the cysteine to the phenylalanine, the CDR3 is 15 residues long. CDR3 DNA only is kept here, 45 bases in frame from base 1. Relative to germline, V is missing 6 bases and J is missing 7 bases, with 4 bases of the junction outside any gene match. What the time point label conveys for this sample: baseline before first vaccination. The vaccinee samples were drawn from two UK trials, COV001 and COV002, one of which was a single-blind randomized controlled phase 2/3 trial testing AZD1222 (ChAdOx1 nCoV-19) in healthy adults. Trial participant PBMC samples were collected at day 0 and day 28 after the second dose for TCRbeta chain sequencing. Concerning this clone itself: The antigen it recognizes is unknown. The record has no base qualities; no much larger clone is one base away.

The CDR3 regions of human TCRbeta chains were analyzed by immunosequencing. Per the authors' processing: Repertoire TCRs were checked for matches against a reference library of SARS-CoV-2-specific TCRs that had been generated using the MIRA antigen-specificity platform. Breadth was defined as the fraction of unique TCRs that were SARS-CoV-2-associated. Depth was defined as the fraction of total T cells that were SARS-CoV-2-associated. Using the MIRA data, each spike-specific TCR was mapped to the spike region that the TCR reacts to and placed in a CD4 or CD8 class. Log10-transformed breadth and depth values were compared by one-way ANOVA with Sidak's multiple comparisons tests. TCRdb stores this immuneACCESS table with in-frame sequences only. Part of the clones is absent; in the studies checked, under half of the shortfall reflects unresolved V genes, and no reason is known for the rest. The V and J calls and clone size come from that table; D and trimming were worked out from the DNA. The sample contains tens of thousands of clones, over 75% of them found a single time. The biggest ten clones account for 10% of the sample.

What the authors observed across the whole study: Epitopes outside the regions mutated in the B.1.351 and B.1.1.7 variants were reportedly recognized by nearly half of the unique spike-specific TCRs. Conclusions about previously exposed vaccinees are limited because only five or six AZD1222 recipients were SARS-CoV-2 seropositive at baseline. Spike-specific TCR breadth and depth rose significantly after two AZD1222 doses compared with day 0 and with MenACWY recipients. Most participants were white British and females outnumbered males, and the authors suggested that clonal diversity may have been underestimated. Because no day 14 peak-response samples were available, repertoires were characterized only after the peak T cell response. CD4 TCRs associated with the vaccine covered the entire spike protein, and the dominant responses were in regions 160-218 and 743-854. In the small 56-69-year group, the increase in depth fell short of significance, most likely because of low power.

This specimen was peripheral blood, taken on day 0 of AZD1222 vaccination. The receptor's source is an adult in good health. Recombination linked TRBV6-5 to TRBJ2-3; TRBD2 fits 16 bases in the junction. The bases read TGTGCCAGCAGGGGACTAGCGGGGGGGGTGAATACGCAGTATTTT. Translated, it reads CASRGLAGGVNTQYF.